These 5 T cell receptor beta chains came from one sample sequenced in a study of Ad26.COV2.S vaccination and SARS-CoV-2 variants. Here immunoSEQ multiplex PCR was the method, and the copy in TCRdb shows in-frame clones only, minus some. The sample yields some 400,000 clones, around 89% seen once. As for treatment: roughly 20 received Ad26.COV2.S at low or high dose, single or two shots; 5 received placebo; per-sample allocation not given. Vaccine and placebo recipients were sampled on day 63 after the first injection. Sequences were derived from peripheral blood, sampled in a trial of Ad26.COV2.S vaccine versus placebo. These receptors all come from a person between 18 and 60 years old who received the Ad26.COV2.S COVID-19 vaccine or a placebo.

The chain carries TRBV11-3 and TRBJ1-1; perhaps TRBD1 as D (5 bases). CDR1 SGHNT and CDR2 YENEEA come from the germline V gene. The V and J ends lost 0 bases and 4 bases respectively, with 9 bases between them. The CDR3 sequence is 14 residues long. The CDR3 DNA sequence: TGTGCCAGCAGCTTAGAAGGGGTGGGCACTGAAGCTTTCTTT. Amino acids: CASSLEGVGTEAFF.

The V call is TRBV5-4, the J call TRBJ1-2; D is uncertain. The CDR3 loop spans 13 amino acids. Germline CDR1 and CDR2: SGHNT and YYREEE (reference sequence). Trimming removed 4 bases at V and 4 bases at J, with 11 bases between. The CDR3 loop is CASSATVSYGYTF. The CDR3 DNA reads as TGTGCCAGCAGCGCGACTGTTTCCTATGGCTACACCTTC.

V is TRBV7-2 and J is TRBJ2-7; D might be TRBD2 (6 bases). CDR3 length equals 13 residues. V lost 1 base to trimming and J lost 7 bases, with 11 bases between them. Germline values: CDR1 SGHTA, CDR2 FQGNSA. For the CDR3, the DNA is TGTGCCAGCAGCTTAGTTCGGGCGGGAGAGCAGTACTTC. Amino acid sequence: CASSLVRAGEQYF.

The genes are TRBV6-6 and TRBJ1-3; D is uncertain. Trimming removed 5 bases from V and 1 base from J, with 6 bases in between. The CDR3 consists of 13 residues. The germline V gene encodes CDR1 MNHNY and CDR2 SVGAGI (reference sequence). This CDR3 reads CASSTGSGNTIYF. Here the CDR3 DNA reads TGTGCCAGCAGTACCGGGTCTGGAAACACCATATATTTT.

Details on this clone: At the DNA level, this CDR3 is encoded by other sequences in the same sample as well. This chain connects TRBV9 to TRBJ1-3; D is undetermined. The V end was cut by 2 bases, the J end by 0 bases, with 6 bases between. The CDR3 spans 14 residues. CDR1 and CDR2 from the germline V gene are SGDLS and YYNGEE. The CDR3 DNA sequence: TGTGCCAGCAGCGTGGGTATCTCTGGAAACACCATATATTTT. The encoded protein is CASSVGISGNTIYF.